The present TCR beta chain was sequenced within a study of T cell repertoires in cytomegalovirus infection. TCRdb fed the reads into MiXCR, producing one record per CDR3 protein. This table has 150,000 to 200,000 distinct CDR3 sequences, 17% appearing once. Looked up from germline, CDR1 is SGHVS and CDR2 is FNYEAQ. The CDR3 contains 16 residues. V shed 6 bases, J shed 4 bases, and the junction held 11 bases outside the gene matches. The origin of this receptor is a human donor in good health (CMV status not recorded). Some clones in this sample may be carry-over from other donors' samples. The specimen sequenced was CD8+ T cells from PBMCs. V gene TRBV7-6 combines with J gene TRBJ2-5, with TRBD1 identical over 10 bases. CDR3 nucleotide sequence: TGTGCCAGCAGGTCGGGACAGGGGAGAATCAGAGAGACCCAGTACTTC. It translates to CASRSGQGRIRETQYF.